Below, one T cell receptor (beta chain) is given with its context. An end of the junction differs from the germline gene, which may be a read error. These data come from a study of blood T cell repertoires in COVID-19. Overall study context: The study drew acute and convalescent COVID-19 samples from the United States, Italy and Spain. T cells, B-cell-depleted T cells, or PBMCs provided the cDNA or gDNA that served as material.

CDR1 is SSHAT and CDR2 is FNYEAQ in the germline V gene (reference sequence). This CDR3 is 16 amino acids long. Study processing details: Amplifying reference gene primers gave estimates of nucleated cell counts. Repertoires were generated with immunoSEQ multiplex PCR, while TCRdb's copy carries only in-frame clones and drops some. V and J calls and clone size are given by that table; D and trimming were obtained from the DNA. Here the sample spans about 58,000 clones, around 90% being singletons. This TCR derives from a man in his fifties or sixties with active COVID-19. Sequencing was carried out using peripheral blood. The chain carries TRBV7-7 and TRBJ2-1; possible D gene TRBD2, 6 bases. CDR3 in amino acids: CASSLGFGTGYNEQFF. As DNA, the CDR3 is TGTGCTAGCAGCTTAGGTTTCGGGACTGGCTACAATGAGCAGTTCTTC.